This record looks at one TCR beta chain sequence and its context. Its antigen is not known. Deletions cut 7 bases from V and 1 base from J, with 13 bases between. Germline assignment: CDR1 WSHSY and CDR2 SAAADI. The CDR3 is 14 amino acids. Expressed TCRB transcripts were sequenced after all isolated RNA was converted to cDNA. The data were produced by immunoSEQ multiplex PCR, yet TCRdb's version contains in-frame clones alone and is incomplete. This sample carries 15,000 or so clones, 70% of them seen once, and the ten largest clones take 0.79%. The sample comes from a study of beta chain features in type 1 diabetes. Study-wide results and limits: Patients showed naive, central memory and Treg TCRB repertoires that appeared more similar than those of healthy donors. When Type 1 diabetes patients were examined, their TCRB CDR3s proved moderately but significantly shorter in all four CD4+ subsets. The question left open here concerned HLA type influencing TCRB rearrangement.

Using CD45RO/CCR7/CD25/CD127/CD95/CD27, CD4+ naive, central memory, regulatory and stem cell-like memory cells were sorted. This receptor was obtained from a young man with type 1 diabetes. This rearrangement joins TRBV10-2 to TRBJ1-1; no firm D call. The sample was stem cell memory CD4+ T cells from blood. CDR3 amino acids: CASIPGDKNTEAFF. CDR3 nucleotide sequence: TGCGCCAGCATCCCGGGAGATAAGAACACTGAAGCTTTCTTT.